The rows below give T cell receptor beta chains drawn from one sample of a study of beta chain features in type 1 diabetes. Repertoires were generated with immunoSEQ multiplex PCR, while TCRdb's copy carries only in-frame clones and drops some. The table records 900,000 or so clones, roughly 15% of them present only once. Sequenced: naive CD4+ T cells from blood. These receptors were taken from a woman aged 18-29 years in good health. CDR3s include the opening cysteine and the closing phenylalanine or tryptophan. The order of the fields is clone size, D gene, J gene, V gene, CDR3 DNA, CDR3 protein. The D gene is left open where the match is weak. Some rows mark clone size as missing; the rest say once, few, many or name a class of expanded clone.

few,TRBD1,TRBJ1-1,TRBV18,TGTGCCAGCTCACCATCGGTGCAGGGGGGCTCGGTGGACACTGAAGCTTTCTTT,CASSPSVQGGSVDTEAFF
few,TRBD1,TRBJ2-7,TRBV9,TGTGCCAGCAGCGTATCGGACAGGGTCTACGAGCAGTACTTC,CASSVSDRVYEQYF
-,-,TRBJ2-2,TRBV18,TGTGCCAGCTCACCAAGGGACACCGGGGAGCTGTTTTTT,CASSPRDTGELFF
-,TRBD1,TRBJ2-7,TRBV5-1,TGCGCCAGCAGCGTGGGACAGCCTGAACCCTACGAGCAGTACTTC,CASSVGQPEPYEQYF
few,-,TRBJ2-1,TRBV7-3,TGTGCCAGCAGCTTAGCCGGGACTCAGTACAATGAGCAGTTCTTC,CASSLAGTQYNEQFF
few,-,TRBJ1-2,TRBV6-5,TGTGCCAGCCAAGGTCCCGCCTATGGCTACACCTTC,CASQGPAYGYTF
few,-,TRBJ2-6,TRBV9,TGTGCCAGCAGCCAGAGGGGGTCTGGGGCCAACGTCCTGACTTTC,CASSQRGSGANVLTF
-,-,TRBJ2-2,TRBV20-1,TGCAGTGCTCTCTCCGGGGAGCTGTTTTTT,CSALSGELFF
few,-,TRBJ1-2,TRBV5-5,TGTGCCAGCAGCTTGACAGACTATGGCTACACCTTC,CASSLTDYGYTF
few,-,TRBJ2-6,TRBV2,TGTGTCAAAAGTTTCTCTGGGGCCAACGTCCTGACTTTC,CVKSFSGANVLTF
-,-,TRBJ1-2,TRBV28,TGTGCCAGCAGACCGGGACAAGGGGGGAACTATGGCTACACCTTC,CASRPGQGGNYGYTF
few,-,TRBJ1-4,TRBV7-9,TGTGCCACCCCGTACCCTGGCACTGAAAAACTGTTTTTT,CATPYPGTEKLFF
few,TRBD1,TRBJ2-7,TRBV7-8,TGTGCCAGCAGCGCCAGCCGGGACAGAACCTACGAGCAGTACTTC,CASSASRDRTYEQYF
-,TRBD2,TRBJ2-3,TRBV4-2,TGTGCCAGCAGCCAAGACACAGCGGGGGGGACTGGGACAGATACGCAGTATTTT,CASSQDTAGGTGTDTQYF
few,-,TRBJ1-1,TRBV5-1,TGCGCCAGCAGCGAACAGGGCATTGAAGCTTTCTTT,CASSEQGIEAFF
-,TRBD1,TRBJ2-5,TRBV4-3,TGCGCCAGCAGCCAAGTGCTGGACAGGGAAGAGACCCAGTACTTC,CASSQVLDREETQYF
-,-,TRBJ2-3,TRBV7-2,TGTGCCAGCAGCTTAGGGCTAGATAGCACAGATACGCAGTATTTT,CASSLGLDSTDTQYF
few,TRBD2,TRBJ2-1,TRBV28,TGTGCCAGCAGTTTATGGTCGTCTAGCGGGAGTCCGCATGGTAATGAGCAGTTCTTC,CASSLWSSSGSPHGNEQFF
-,TRBD2,TRBJ2-5,TRBV10-3,TGTGCCATCAGAGCTAGCGGGAGGATAGGGGTAGAGACCCAGTACTTC,CAIRASGRIGVETQYF